These 11 T cell receptor beta chains share one sample of origin, sequenced in a study of T cells in Graves' hyperthyroidism and ophthalmopathy (dated by TCRdb to between 2018 and 2020). Library construction relied on multiplex PCR. The sequencing machine was an Illumina HiSeq 2000. The TCR beta CDR3 regions were amplified from RNA transcripts. A first-round RT-PCR of the TCR CDR3 used the HTBI primer set with the Qiagen OneStep RT-PCR kit. TCRdb handled the public reads itself, with Q25 trimming in fastp and clone calling in MiXCR, and kept productive beta chains. One record per CDR3 amino acid sequence lists the most common genes and DNA. This sample holds hundreds of thousands of distinct CDR3 sequences; approximately 36% were observed only once. Roughly 30% of the sample lies in the top ten. The sample taken for sequencing was blood. Receptors originate from a woman aged 40 to 50 with Graves' hyperthyroidism.

In the case of this clonotype: This clone may be a read error of a much larger clone one base away. The chain is built from TRBV20-1 and TRBJ1-1; 7 nucleotides align to TRBD1. Germline V gene data show CDR1 as DFQATT and CDR2 as SNEGSKA (reference sequence). The CDR3 runs 15 residues. The CDR3 region is CSASWAGGMNTEASF. The CDR3 bases are TGCAGTGCTAGTTGGGCAGGGGGGATGAACACTGAAGCTTCCTTT.

There are many counts of this clonotype. The chain has TRBV9 and TRBJ2-5, with D tentatively TRBD1 (5 bases). Germline values: CDR1 SGDLS, CDR2 YYNGEE. Trimming pared 0 bases from V and 1 base from J, leaving 13 bases between. There are 16 residues in the CDR3. The CDR3 bases are TGTGCCAGCAGCGTAGGGCAGGGTGTCCTCCAAGAGACCCAGTACTTC. The encoded protein is CASSVGQGVLQETQYF.

This clonotype was detected many times. The chain couples TRBV10-3 to TRBJ1-1; no clear D gene. V was shortened by 4 bases and J by 3 bases, with 12 bases between the two germline ends. CDR1 is ENHRY and CDR2 is SYGVKD in the germline V gene. The CDR3 runs 14 residues. The CDR3 nucleotides read TGTGCCATCAGTGCCCGGACGGATCACACTGAAGCTTTCTTT. Translation: CAISARTDHTEAFF.

Ten or more counts support this clonotype. The chain joins TRBV5-6 to TRBJ2-2; the match to TRBD1 covers 7 bases. This CDR3 is 14 amino acids long. Trimming took 5 bases from V and 4 from J; bases not matched to a gene: 5. The germline gives CDR1 SGHDT, CDR2 YYEEEE. The CDR3 nucleotides are TGTGCCAGCAGTCCGACAGGGATCACCGGGGAGCTGTTTTTT. Its protein is CASSPTGITGELFF.

This clonotype occurred a few times. The chain employs TRBV11-2 and TRBJ1-2; TRBD1 agrees at 7 bases. V shed 5 bases, J shed 1 base, and the junction held 7 bases outside the gene matches. The CDR3 loop spans 15 amino acids. Germline CDR1 is SGHAT and CDR2 is FQNNGV. The CDR3 nucleotides read TGTGCCAGCAGCCCAGGGACAGCGTATAACTATGGCTACACCTTC. Protein product: CASSPGTAYNYGYTF. The variable domain in full, with the rest retrieved from reference TRBV11-2 and TRBJ1-2, is EAGVAQSPRYKIIEKRQSVAFWCNPISGHATLYWYQQILGQGPKLLIQFQNNGVVDDSQLPKDRFSAERLKGVDSTLKIQPAKLEDSAVYLCASSPGTAYNYGYTFGSGTRLTVV.

This chain uses TRBV2 with TRBJ1-4, with D possibly being TRBD1 (5 bases). The CDR3 has 17 residues. V lost 0 bases and J 3 bases, leaving 14 bases between the germline ends. The germline V gene encodes CDR1 SNHLY and CDR2 FYNNEI. The DNA of the CDR3 is TGTGCCAGCAGTGAAGCGCATGGGGGTAGCTCTAATGAAAAACTGTTTTTT. This codes for CASSEAHGGSSNEKLFF.

The CDR3 sequence is CASSIGTGNQPQYF. CDR3 DNA sequence: TGTGCCAGCAGCATTGGGACAGGGAATCAGCCCCAGTACTTC. V and J are TRBV7-9 and TRBJ2-5; 9 bases line up with TRBD1. In germline, CDR1 is SEHNR, CDR2 FQNEAQ (reference sequence). The CDR3 is made up of 14 amino acids. V trimming: 5 bases; J trimming: 9 bases; junction bases outside the gene matches: 10.

As regards this clonotype: A much larger clone is a single base away; this may be a read error. The chain recombines TRBV7-2 with TRBJ1-4, with a tentative D call TRBD1 (5 bases). This CDR3 comprises 14 residues. Germline V lookup: CDR1 SGHTA, CDR2 FQGNSA. DNA for the CDR3: TGTGCCGGCAGCTTACTCCGGGACTCGGGAAAACTGTTTTTT. Translated, it gives CAGSLLRDSGKLFF.

As regards this clonotype: This could be a read error, since a much larger clone is one nucleotide away. The CDR3 ends on some other residue instead of the conserved phenylalanine or tryptophan, so this is likely a read error. The chain joins TRBV12-3 or TRBV12-4 to TRBJ1-2; tentative D call: TRBD1 (5 bases). V was clipped by 8 bases and J by 8 bases, with 21 bases between them. This CDR3 contains 14 residues. This CDR3 is CASAQATPMGGYTL. The DNA of the CDR3 is TGTGCCAGCGCACAGGCTACTCCTATGGGAGGCTACACCCTC.

The chain has TRBV12-3 or TRBV12-4 and TRBJ2-5; D might be TRBD2 (5 bases). The germline V and J ends were trimmed by 4 bases and 5 bases, with 26 bases remaining between them. CDR3 length: 18 residues. CDR3 nucleotide sequence: TGTGCCAGCAGTTACGGGCACAGTAGGTTCCATGGGGAGGAGACCCAGTACTTC. Its translation is CASSYGHSRFHGEETQYF.

Comments on this clonotype: Germline and junction disagree at one end, which may indicate a read error. The rearrangement joins TRBV5-6 to TRBJ2-7, with 7 bases fitting TRBD1. Germline values: CDR1 SGHDT, CDR2 YYEEEE. This CDR3 contains 14 residues. CDR3 DNA sequence: TGTGCCAGCAGCCCTGGACAGGCGACCTACCAGCAGTACTTC. Translated, it gives CASSPGQATYQQYF.